The rows below give T cell receptor beta chains drawn from one sample of a study of blood T cell repertoires in COVID-19. The assay was immunoSEQ multiplex PCR, and TCRdb's table has in-frame clones only and misses some. Of some 57,000 clones listed, over 75% are singletons. The source material was peripheral blood. These receptors were taken from a human donor in a cohort sampled during active COVID-19. The CDR3 runs from the conserved cysteine through the conserved F or W. A D gene is named only where the DNA matches it firmly. Some rows mark clone size as missing; the rest say once, few, many or name a class of expanded clone.

clone_size,j_call,d_call,v_call,cdr3_aa,cdr3_nt
NA,TRBJ2-7,NA,TRBV15,CATSRGRQTYEQYF,TGTGCCACCAGCAGGGGAAGACAGACTTACGAGCAGTACTTC
NA,TRBJ2-1,TRBD2,TRBV7-9,CASSQLAGGPDEQFF,TGTGCCAGCAGCCAACTAGCGGGAGGGCCGGATGAGCAGTTCTTC
NA,TRBJ2-7,NA,TRBV28,CASSPWPSSLYEQYF,TGTGCCAGCAGTCCCTGGCCCAGTAGCCTTTACGAGCAGTACTTC
NA,TRBJ2-1,NA,TRBV4-2,CASSYTFTGSSYNEQFF,TGTGCCAGCAGCTACACGTTTACAGGGAGCTCCTACAATGAGCAGTTCTTC
NA,TRBJ2-2,TRBD1,TRBV5-1,CASSPAGTGTGELFF,TGCGCCAGCAGCCCGGCTGGGACAGGGACCGGGGAGCTGTTTTTT
NA,TRBJ2-7,NA,TRBV19,CASTEQGRDEQYF,TGTGCCAGTACGGAGCAGGGGAGGGACGAGCAGTACTTC
NA,TRBJ2-7,NA,TRBV5-4,CASSRTTSSYEQYF,TGTGCCAGCAGCCGAACGACTAGCTCCTACGAGCAGTACTTC
NA,TRBJ2-3,NA,TRBV20-1,CSASVADTQYF,TGCAGTGCTAGTGTGGCCGATACGCAGTATTTT
NA,TRBJ1-2,TRBD1,TRBV10-3,CAVGSGQDYGYTF,TGTGCCGTCGGTTCGGGACAGGACTATGGCTACACCTTC
NA,TRBJ2-5,TRBD2,TRBV9,CASSTGSSGRNGETQYF,TGTGCCAGCAGCACGGGGAGTAGCGGGAGGAACGGGGAGACCCAGTACTTC
NA,TRBJ1-5,NA,TRBV7-2,CASSFSAGLNQPQHF,TGTGCCAGCAGCTTCTCCGCAGGGCTCAATCAGCCCCAGCATTTT
few,TRBJ2-3,NA,TRBV4-2,CASSQDGGGDTQYF,TGTGCCAGCAGCCAAGATGGCGGAGGGGATACGCAGTATTTT
once,TRBJ1-5,TRBD1,TRBV28,CASSPGQGNNQPQHF,TGTGCCAGCAGCCCGGGACAGGGTAACAATCAGCCCCAGCATTTT
NA,TRBJ2-1,NA,TRBV3-1/TRBV3-2,CASSQEVGRMEQFF,TGTGCCAGCAGCCAAGAAGTGGGGAGAATGGAGCAGTTCTTC
NA,TRBJ2-4,NA,TRBV5-1,CASRRLGPKNIQYF,TGCGCCAGCAGGAGATTGGGCCCCAAAAACATTCAGTACTTC
NA,TRBJ2-7,TRBD1,TRBV4-3,CASSQDLAGGDEQYF,TGCGCCAGCAGCCAAGATTTGGCAGGGGGCGACGAGCAGTACTTC
NA,TRBJ1-1,NA,TRBV28,CASSFFGGGNTEAFF,TGTGCCAGCAGTTTTTTCGGGGGAGGGAACACTGAAGCTTTCTTT
NA,TRBJ2-3,TRBD2,TRBV3-1/TRBV3-2,CASSGQREGRIDTDTQYF,TGTGCCAGCAGCGGTCAGCGGGAGGGCAGGATTGACACAGATACGCAGTATTTT
NA,TRBJ2-7,NA,TRBV2,CASGAGYYEQYF,TGTGCCAGCGGGGCAGGCTACTACGAGCAGTACTTC
NA,TRBJ2-7,TRBD2,TRBV29-1,CSVNGLAGVSVGYEQYF,TGCAGCGTTAACGGACTAGCGGGAGTAAGCGTCGGATACGAGCAGTACTTC
once,TRBJ2-7,NA,TRBV10-3,CAISDSRGKYEQYF,TGTGCCATCAGTGACTCCAGGGGAAAGTACGAGCAGTACTTC
NA,TRBJ2-1,TRBD2,TRBV27,CASSQQGLAGAYRNEQFF,TGTGCCAGCAGTCAACAAGGCCTAGCGGGAGCCTATAGGAATGAGCAGTTCTTC
NA,TRBJ2-5,NA,TRBV6-5,CASMADGETQYF,TGTGCCAGCATGGCCGACGGGGAGACCCAGTACTTC
NA,TRBJ1-1,TRBD1,TRBV4-3,CASSQGPGTGEAFF,TGCGCCAGCAGCCAAGGCCCCGGGACAGGGGAAGCTTTCTTT
NA,TRBJ2-6,NA,TRBV5-1,CASSLIGFGANVLTF,TGCGCCAGCAGCTTGATCGGGTTCGGGGCCAACGTCCTGACTTTC
NA,TRBJ2-1,NA,TRBV5-1,CASNRDKPYNEQFF,TGCGCCAGCAACCGGGACAAACCCTACAATGAGCAGTTCTTC
NA,TRBJ1-1,NA,TRBV5-1,CASTPPGGARTEAFF,TGCGCCAGCACCCCCCCGGGGGGCGCCCGCACTGAAGCTTTCTTT
NA,TRBJ1-2,NA,TRBV9,CASRGDARNYGYTF,TGTGCCAGCCGGGGAGACGCAAGGAACTATGGCTACACCTTC
NA,TRBJ2-3,TRBD2,TRBV5-1,CASRSTSGTDTQYF,TGCGCCAGCAGGTCAACTAGCGGCACAGATACGCAGTATTTT
NA,TRBJ2-7,NA,TRBV27,CASSLLGRVGGPGEQYF,TGTGCCAGCAGTTTATTGGGCAGGGTCGGTGGTCCAGGGGAGCAGTACTTC
once,TRBJ2-5,NA,TRBV7-8,CASSPTRSEETQYF,TGTGCCAGCAGCCCGACCCGGAGCGAAGAGACCCAGTACTTC
NA,TRBJ2-1,NA,TRBV3-1/TRBV3-2,CASNQAGYNEQFF,TGTGCCAGCAACCAAGCAGGGTACAATGAGCAGTTCTTC
NA,TRBJ2-5,TRBD2,TRBV19,CASSIEGLEETQYF,TGTGCCAGTAGTATAGAAGGACTAGAAGAGACCCAGTACTTC
few,TRBJ1-4,TRBD1,TRBV6-5,CASSYSGQNEKLFF,TGTGCCAGCAGTTACTCGGGACAGAATGAAAAACTGTTTTTT
NA,TRBJ2-1,TRBD2,TRBV6-1,CASSESSPSGIYNEQFF,TGTGCCAGCAGTGAATCTTCACCTAGCGGGATTTACAATGAGCAGTTCTTC
NA,TRBJ2-2,NA,TRBV7-9,CASSGRELFF,TGTGCCAGCAGCGGCCGGGAGCTGTTTTTT
NA,TRBJ2-7,TRBD1,TRBV16,CASSQERGPYEQYF,TGTGCCAGCAGCCAAGAAAGGGGGCCCTACGAGCAGTACTTC
few,TRBJ1-2,NA,TRBV19,CASSLQGFGGYTF,TGTGCCAGTAGCCTACAGGGATTCGGGGGCTACACCTTC
NA,TRBJ2-3,NA,TRBV4-1,CASSQEQTDTQYF,TGCGCCAGCAGCCAAGAGCAGACAGATACGCAGTATTTT
NA,TRBJ2-7,TRBD2,TRBV7-9,CASSLEGLSGSEQYF,TGTGCCAGCAGCTTAGAAGGCCTGAGCGGGAGCGAGCAGTACTTC
NA,TRBJ2-3,TRBD2,TRBV28,CASSQFDGRLPRGTDTQYF,TGTGCCAGCAGCCAGTTTGACGGGAGGCTTCCACGGGGCACAGATACGCAGTATTTT
NA,TRBJ2-1,NA,TRBV29-1,CSVEAGGYNEQFF,TGCAGCGTTGAGGCGGGTGGATACAATGAGCAGTTCTTC
NA,TRBJ1-2,NA,TRBV2,CASRAGMFYGYTF,TGTGCCAGCAGGGCAGGAATGTTCTATGGCTACACCTTC
NA,TRBJ2-3,TRBD1,TRBV27,CASSLFPAGQGSADTQYF,TGTGCCAGCAGTTTATTCCCCGCGGGACAGGGAAGCGCAGATACGCAGTATTTT
few,TRBJ2-5,NA,TRBV6-5,CASSYPQETQYF,TGTGCCAGCAGTTATCCACAAGAGACCCAGTACTTC
once,TRBJ2-5,TRBD2,TRBV28,CASKGGPGRETQYF,TGTGCCAGCAAGGGAGGGCCTGGGAGGGAGACCCAGTACTTC
NA,TRBJ1-4,TRBD1,TRBV4-2,CASSPQTGNEKLFF,TGTGCCAGCAGCCCTCAGACAGGGAATGAAAAACTGTTTTTT